Listed below are T cell receptor beta chains from one sample, sequenced in a study of T-cell memory formation after mild COVID-19. TCRdb reprocessed the 5' RACE reads via MiXCR and lists one record per CDR3 protein. The repertoire holds around 100,000 distinct CDR3 sequences, with approximately 12% as singletons. Input material: PBMCs or a T cell subset sorted from them (not recorded which). The receptors originated from a man aged 18 to 30 who had mild COVID-19 (a few samples of this study predate the infection). Cell type and time point are not known. CDR3s include the opening cysteine and the closing phenylalanine or tryptophan. The D gene is left open where the match is weak. Some rows mark clone size as missing; the rest say once, few, many or name a class of expanded clone.

>13|.|.|TRBV5-1|TRBJ1-3
TGCGCCAGCAGCTTGGAATCTGGAAACACCATATATTTT
CASSLESGNTIYF
>14|few|TRBD1|TRBV6-5|TRBJ1-2
TGTGCCAGCAGTTACTCGCAGGGGGCGAGTGGCTACACCTTC
CASSYSQGASGYTF
>17|.|.|TRBV7-9|TRBJ2-6
TGTGCCAGCAGCGGTAAGCCAGAAGTCTCTGGGGCCAACGTCCTGACTTTC
CASSGKPEVSGANVLTF
>15|many|.|TRBV6-5|TRBJ2-6
TGTGCCAGCGGTGGAGGGGGCTCTGGGGCCAACGTCCTGACTTTC
CASGGGGSGANVLTF
>15|few|.|TRBV5-4|TRBJ2-2
TGTGCCAGCAGCTTGGTGGGGGGCACCACCGGGGAGCTGTTTTTT
CASSLVGGTTGELFF
>13|.|.|TRBV5-5|TRBJ2-5
TGTGCCAGCACACTGGGTCCCAGTCAGACCCAGTACTTC
CASTLGPSQTQYF
>15|.|TRBD1|TRBV6-5|TRBJ2-7
TGTGCCAGCAGCCGCCCCACAGGGGGCCGTTACGAGCAGTACTTC
CASSRPTGGRYEQYF
>17|.|.|TRBV3-1|TRBJ1-5
TGTGCCAGCAGCCCTCCGCTCGTTGTCCAGGGAGGTCAGCCCCAGCATTTT
CASSPPLVVQGGQPQHF
>14|.|.|TRBV6-5|TRBJ2-3
TGTGCCAGCACCCCCGGGGTAGGCGCAGATACGCAGTATTTT
CASTPGVGADTQYF
>12|few|.|TRBV20-1|TRBJ2-5
TGCAGTGATAAGCACATCCTAGAGACCCAGTACTTC
CSDKHILETQYF